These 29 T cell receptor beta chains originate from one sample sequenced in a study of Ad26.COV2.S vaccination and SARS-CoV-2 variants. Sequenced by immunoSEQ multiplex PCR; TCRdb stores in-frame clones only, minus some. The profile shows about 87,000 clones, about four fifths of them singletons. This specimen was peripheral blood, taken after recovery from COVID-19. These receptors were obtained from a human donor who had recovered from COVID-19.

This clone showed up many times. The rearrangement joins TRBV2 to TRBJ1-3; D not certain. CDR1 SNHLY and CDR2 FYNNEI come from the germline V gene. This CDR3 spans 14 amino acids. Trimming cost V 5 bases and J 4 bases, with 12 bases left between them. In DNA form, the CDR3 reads TGTGCCAGCAGTCAAGAGTCTTTCGGAAACACCATATATTTT. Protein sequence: CASSQESFGNTIYF.

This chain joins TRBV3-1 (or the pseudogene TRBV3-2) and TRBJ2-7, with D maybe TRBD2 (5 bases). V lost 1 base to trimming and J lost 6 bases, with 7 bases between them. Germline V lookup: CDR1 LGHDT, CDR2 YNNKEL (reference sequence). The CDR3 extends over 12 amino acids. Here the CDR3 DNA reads TGTGCCAGCAGCCAAGGGGAGAGCGAGCAGTACTTC. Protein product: CASSQGESEQYF.

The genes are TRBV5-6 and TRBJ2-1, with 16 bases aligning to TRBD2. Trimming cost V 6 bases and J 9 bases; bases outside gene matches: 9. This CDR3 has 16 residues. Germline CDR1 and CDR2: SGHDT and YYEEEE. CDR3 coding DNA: TGTGCCAGCAACCGACCGGGACTAGCGGGAGGGGCTGAGCAGTTCTTC. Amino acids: CASNRPGLAGGAEQFF.

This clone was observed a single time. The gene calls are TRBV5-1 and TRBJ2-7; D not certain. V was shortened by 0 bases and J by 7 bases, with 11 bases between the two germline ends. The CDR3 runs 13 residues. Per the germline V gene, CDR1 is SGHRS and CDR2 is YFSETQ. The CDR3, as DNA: TGCGCCAGCAGCTTGGGGTTTTCTCGAGAGCAGTACTTC. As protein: CASSLGFSREQYF.

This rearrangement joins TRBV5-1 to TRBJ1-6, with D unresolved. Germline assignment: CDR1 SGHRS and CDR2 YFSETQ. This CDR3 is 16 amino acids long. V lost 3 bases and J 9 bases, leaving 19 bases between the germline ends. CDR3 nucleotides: TGCGCCAGCAGCTACGGAACTCAATCAGCGACTTCACCCCTCCACTTT. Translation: CASSYGTQSATSPLHF.

The CDR3 nucleotides read TGTGCCACCAGCAGAGATTGGGGGGATTATAGGGCCTACGAGCAGTACTTC. Its protein is CATSRDWGDYRAYEQYF. This sequence joins TRBV15 and TRBJ2-7, with D perhaps TRBD2 (6 bases). The germline gives CDR1 LNHNV, CDR2 YYDKDF (reference sequence). The CDR3 has 17 amino acids. V was trimmed by 0 bases and J by 2 bases, leaving 17 bases between them. Complete variable domain (other parts from reference TRBV15 and TRBJ2-7): DAMVIQNPRYQVTQFGKPVTLSCSQTLNHNVMYWYQQKSSQAPKLLFHYYDKDFNNEADTPDNFQSRRPNTSFCFLDIRSPGLGDTAMYLCATSRDWGDYRAYEQYFGPGTRLTVT.

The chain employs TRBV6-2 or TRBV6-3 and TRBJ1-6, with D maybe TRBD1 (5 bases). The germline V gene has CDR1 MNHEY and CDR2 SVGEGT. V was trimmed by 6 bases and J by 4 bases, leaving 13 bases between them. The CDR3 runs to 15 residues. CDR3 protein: CASSPRGGYNSPLHF. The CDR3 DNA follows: TGTGCCAGCAGCCCTCGTGGGGGGTATAATTCACCCCTCCACTTT.

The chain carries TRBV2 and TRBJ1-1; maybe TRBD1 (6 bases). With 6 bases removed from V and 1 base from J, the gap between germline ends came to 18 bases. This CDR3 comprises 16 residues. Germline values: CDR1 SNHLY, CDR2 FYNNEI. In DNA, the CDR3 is TGTGCCAGCAGGGAGAGACGCGGGACAAAGAACACTGAAGCTTTCTTT. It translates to CASRERRGTKNTEAFF.

DNA of the CDR3: TGTGCCAGTAGAGTGACAGGACGAAATGGGAACACTGAAGCTTTCTTT. Amino acid sequence: CASRVTGRNGNTEAFF. The rearrangement uses TRBV19 and TRBJ1-1, with D perhaps TRBD1 (6 bases). V was pared by 6 bases and J by 1 base, with 18 bases between. The CDR3 consists of 16 residues. Looked up from germline, CDR1 is LNHDA and CDR2 is SQIVND (reference sequence).

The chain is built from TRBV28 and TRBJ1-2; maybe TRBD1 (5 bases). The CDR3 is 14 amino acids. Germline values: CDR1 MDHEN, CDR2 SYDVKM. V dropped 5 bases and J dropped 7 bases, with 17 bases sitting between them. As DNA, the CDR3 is TGTGCCAGCAGTCTCTCAGGGTCCGTGGGTGGCTACACCTTC. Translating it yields CASSLSGSVGGYTF.

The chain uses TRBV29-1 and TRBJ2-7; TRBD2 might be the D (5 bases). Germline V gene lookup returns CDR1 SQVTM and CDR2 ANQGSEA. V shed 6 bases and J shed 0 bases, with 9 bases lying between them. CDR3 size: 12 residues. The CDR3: CSVRGYSYEQYF. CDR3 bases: TGCAGCGTCCGCGGGTACTCCTACGAGCAGTACTTC.

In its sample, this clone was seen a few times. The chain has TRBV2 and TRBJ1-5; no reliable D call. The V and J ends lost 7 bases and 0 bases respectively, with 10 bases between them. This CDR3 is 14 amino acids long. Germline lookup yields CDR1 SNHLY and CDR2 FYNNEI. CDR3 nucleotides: TGTGCCAGCACCCGGACCGATAGCAATCAGCCCCAGCATTTT. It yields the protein CASTRTDSNQPQHF.

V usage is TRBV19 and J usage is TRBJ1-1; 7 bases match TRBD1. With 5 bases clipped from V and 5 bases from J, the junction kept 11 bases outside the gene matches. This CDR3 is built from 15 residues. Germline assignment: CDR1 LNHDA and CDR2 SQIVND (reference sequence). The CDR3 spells CASSEDTGVGTEAFF. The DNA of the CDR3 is TGTGCCAGTAGTGAGGATACAGGGGTTGGTACTGAAGCTTTCTTT.

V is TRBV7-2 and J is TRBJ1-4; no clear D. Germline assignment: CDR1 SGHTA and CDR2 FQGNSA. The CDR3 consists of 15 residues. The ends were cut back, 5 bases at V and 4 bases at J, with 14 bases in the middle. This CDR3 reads CASSISRLGNEKLFF. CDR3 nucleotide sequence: TGTGCCAGCAGCATCTCCCGGTTGGGTAATGAAAAACTGTTTTTT.

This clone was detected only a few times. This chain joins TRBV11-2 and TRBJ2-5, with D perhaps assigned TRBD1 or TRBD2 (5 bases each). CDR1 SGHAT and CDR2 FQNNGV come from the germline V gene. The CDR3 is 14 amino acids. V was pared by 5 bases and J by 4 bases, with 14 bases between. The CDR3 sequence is CASSPWDLRETQYF. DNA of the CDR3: TGTGCCAGCAGCCCCTGGGACCTACGAGAGACCCAGTACTTC.

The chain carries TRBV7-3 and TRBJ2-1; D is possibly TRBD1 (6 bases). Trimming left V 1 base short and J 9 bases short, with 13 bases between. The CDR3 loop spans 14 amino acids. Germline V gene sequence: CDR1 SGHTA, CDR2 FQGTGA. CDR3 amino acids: CASSLMGASSEQFF. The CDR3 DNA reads TGTGCCAGCAGCTTAATGGGGGCCTCCAGTGAGCAGTTCTTC.

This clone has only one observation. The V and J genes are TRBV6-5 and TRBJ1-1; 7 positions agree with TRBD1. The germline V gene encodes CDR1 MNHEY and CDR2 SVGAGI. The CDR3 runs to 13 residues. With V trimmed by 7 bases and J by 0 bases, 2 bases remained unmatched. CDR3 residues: CASTGQLNTEAFF. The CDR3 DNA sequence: TGTGCCAGCACGGGACAGCTGAACACTGAAGCTTTCTTT.

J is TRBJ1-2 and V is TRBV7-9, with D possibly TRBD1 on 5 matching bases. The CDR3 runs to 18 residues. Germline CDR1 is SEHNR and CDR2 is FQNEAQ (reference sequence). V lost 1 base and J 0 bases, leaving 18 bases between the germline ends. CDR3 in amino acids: CASSLESRGVTANYGYTF. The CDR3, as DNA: TGTGCCAGCAGCTTAGAGTCAAGGGGAGTGACAGCTAACTATGGCTACACCTTC.

The CDR3 DNA follows: TGTGCCAGCAGCCCCCGACCGGGGGCACAAGAGACCCAGTACTTC. It encodes CASSPRPGAQETQYF. The chain carries TRBV9 and TRBJ2-5; the D gene could be TRBD1 or TRBD2 (6 bases each). V lost 4 bases and J lost 2, with 15 bases in between. The CDR3 length is 15 residues. Germline-derived CDR1 and CDR2 are SGDLS and YYNGEE.

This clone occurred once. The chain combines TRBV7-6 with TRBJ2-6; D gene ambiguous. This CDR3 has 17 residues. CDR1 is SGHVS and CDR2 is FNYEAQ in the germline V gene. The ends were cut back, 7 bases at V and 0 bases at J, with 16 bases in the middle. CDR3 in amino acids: CASTGPGIYSGANVLTF. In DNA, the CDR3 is TGTGCCAGCACTGGGCCGGGTATCTACTCTGGGGCCAACGTCCTGACTTTC.

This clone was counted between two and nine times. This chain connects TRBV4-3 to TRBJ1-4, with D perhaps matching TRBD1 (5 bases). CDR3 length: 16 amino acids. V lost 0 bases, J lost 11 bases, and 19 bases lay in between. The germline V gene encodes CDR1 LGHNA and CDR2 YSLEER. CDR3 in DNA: TGCGCCAGCAGCCAAGATCGGGTGGGACCCGGGGGGAAACTGTTTTTT. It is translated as CASSQDRVGPGGKLFF.

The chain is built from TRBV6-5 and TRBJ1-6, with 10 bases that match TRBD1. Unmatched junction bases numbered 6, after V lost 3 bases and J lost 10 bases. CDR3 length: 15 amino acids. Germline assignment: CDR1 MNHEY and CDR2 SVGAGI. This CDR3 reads CASSYVGTGESPLHF. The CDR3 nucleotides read TGTGCCAGCAGTTATGTAGGGACAGGGGAGTCACCCCTCCACTTT.

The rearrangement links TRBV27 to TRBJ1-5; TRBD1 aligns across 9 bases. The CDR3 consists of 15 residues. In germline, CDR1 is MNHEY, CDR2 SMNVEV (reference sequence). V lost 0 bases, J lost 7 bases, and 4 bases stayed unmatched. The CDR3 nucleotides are TGTGCCAGCAGTTTATCGACAGGGGGTCTACAGCCCCAGCATTTT. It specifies CASSLSTGGLQPQHF.

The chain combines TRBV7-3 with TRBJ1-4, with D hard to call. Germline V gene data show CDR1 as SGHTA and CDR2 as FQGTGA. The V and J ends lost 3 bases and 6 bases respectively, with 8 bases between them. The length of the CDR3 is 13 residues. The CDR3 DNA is TGTGCCAGCAGCTTGTTGGCGCATGAAAAACTGTTTTTT. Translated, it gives CASSLLAHEKLFF.

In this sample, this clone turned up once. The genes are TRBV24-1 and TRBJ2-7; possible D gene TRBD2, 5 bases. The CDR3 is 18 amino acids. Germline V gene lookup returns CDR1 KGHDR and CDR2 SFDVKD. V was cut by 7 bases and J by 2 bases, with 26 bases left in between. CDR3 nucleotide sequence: TGTGCCACCAGAAAGACCGGTTCTGGACTTCTTCCCGCCTACGAGCAGTACTTC. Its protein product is CATRKTGSGLLPAYEQYF.

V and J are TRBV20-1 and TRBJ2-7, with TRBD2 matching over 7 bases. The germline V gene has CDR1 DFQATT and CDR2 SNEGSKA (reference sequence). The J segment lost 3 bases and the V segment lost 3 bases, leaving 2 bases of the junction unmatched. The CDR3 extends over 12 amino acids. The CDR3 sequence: CSASASGYEQYF. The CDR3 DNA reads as TGCAGTGCTAGTGCTAGCGGCTACGAGCAGTACTTC.

The CDR3, as DNA: TGCGCCAGCAGCCAAGATAGGACTAGCGGGGGCTCCTACGAGCAGTACTTC. Translation gives CASSQDRTSGGSYEQYF. The chain links TRBV4-3 to TRBJ2-7, with TRBD2 matching over 13 bases. Looked up from germline, CDR1 is LGHNA and CDR2 is YSLEER. The V gene end was trimmed by 0 bases and the J gene end by 0 bases; junction bases not matched to a gene: 2. The CDR3 has 17 amino acids.

The CDR3 loop reads CASSLALKNIQYF. The CDR3 DNA reads TGTGCCAGCAGCCTGGCCCTCAAAAACATTCAGTACTTC. The chain combines TRBV4-2 with TRBJ2-4; no clear D gene. The CDR3 contains 13 residues. Deletions cut 4 bases from V and 3 bases from J, with 7 bases between. Germline V lookup: CDR1 LGHNA, CDR2 YNFKEQ.

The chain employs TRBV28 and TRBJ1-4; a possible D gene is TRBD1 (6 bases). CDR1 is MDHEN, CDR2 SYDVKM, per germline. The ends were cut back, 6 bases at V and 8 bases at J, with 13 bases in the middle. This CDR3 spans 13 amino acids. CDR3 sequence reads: CASRAGVGEKLFF. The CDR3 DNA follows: TGTGCCAGCAGAGCAGGGGTCGGGGAAAAACTGTTTTTT.